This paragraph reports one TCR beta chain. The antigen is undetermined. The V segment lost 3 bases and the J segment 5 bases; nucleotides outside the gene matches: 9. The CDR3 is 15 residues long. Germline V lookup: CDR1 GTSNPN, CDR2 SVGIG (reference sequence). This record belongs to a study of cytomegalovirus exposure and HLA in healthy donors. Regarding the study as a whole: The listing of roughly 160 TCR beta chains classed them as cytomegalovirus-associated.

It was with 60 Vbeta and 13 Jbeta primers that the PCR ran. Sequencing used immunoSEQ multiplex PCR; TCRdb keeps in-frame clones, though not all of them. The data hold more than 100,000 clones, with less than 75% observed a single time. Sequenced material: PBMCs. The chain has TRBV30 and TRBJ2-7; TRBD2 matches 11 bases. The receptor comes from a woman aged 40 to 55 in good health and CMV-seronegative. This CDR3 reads CAWRAPGLAVDEQYF. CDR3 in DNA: TGTGCCTGGAGAGCTCCGGGACTAGCGGTCGACGAGCAGTACTTC.